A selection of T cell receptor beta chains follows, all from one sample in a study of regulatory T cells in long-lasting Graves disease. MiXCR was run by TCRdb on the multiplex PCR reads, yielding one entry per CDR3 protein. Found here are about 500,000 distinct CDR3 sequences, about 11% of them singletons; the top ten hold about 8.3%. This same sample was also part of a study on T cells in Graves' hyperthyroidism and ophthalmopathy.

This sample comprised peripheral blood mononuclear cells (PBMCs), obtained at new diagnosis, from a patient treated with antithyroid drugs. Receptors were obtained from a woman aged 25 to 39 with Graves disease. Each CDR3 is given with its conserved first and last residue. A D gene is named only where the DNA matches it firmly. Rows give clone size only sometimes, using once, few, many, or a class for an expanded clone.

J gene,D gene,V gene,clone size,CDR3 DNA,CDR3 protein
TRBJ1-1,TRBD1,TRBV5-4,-,TGTGCCAGCAGCCCCGGACAGGGGCGACTGAACACTGAAGCTTTCTTT,CASSPGQGRLNTEAFF
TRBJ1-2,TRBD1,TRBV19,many,TGTGCCAGTAGTCCCGGGACAGTTTTCTATGGCTACACCTTC,CASSPGTVFYGYTF
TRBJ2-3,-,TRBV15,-,TGTGCCACCAGCAGAGCCGACAGACCAGGCACAGATACGCAGTATTTT,CATSRADRPGTDTQYF
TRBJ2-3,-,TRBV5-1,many,TGCGCCAGCAGCTCCCTGGCGGGAACAACAGATACGCAGTATTTT,CASSSLAGTTDTQYF
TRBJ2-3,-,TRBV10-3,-,TGTGCCATCAGACCCGCCGGTGGAAGGAGAGATACGCAGTATTTT,CAIRPAGGRRDTQYF
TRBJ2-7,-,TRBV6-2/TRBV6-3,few,TGTGCCAGCAGTTACGGTTGGAAAGGGTACGAGCAGTACTTC,CASSYGWKGYEQYF
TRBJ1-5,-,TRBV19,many,TGTGCCAGTACCGACCGACTTGGGGGGCAGCCCCAGCATTTT,CASTDRLGGQPQHF
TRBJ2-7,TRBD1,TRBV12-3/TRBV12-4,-,TGTGCCAGCACCCTCGGGACAGGAGTTAACGAGCAGTACTTC,CASTLGTGVNEQYF
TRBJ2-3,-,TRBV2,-,TGTGCCGGGACTAGCACAGATACGCAGTATTTT,CAGTSTDTQYF
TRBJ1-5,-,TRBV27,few,TGTGCCAGCAGCAAAACCCGGATAGGCAATCAGCCCCAGCATTTT,CASSKTRIGNQPQHF